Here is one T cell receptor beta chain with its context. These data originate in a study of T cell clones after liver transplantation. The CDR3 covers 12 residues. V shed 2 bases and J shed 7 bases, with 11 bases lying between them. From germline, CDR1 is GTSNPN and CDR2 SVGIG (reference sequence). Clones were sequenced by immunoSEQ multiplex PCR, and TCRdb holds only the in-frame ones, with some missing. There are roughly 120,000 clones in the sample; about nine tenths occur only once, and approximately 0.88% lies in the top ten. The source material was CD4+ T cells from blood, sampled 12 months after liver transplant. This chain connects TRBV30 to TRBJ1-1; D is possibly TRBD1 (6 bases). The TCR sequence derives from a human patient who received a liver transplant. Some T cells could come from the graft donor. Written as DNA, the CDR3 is TGTGCCTGGAGTACAGGGTTGGGTGAAGCTTTCTTT. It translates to CAWSTGLGEAFF.